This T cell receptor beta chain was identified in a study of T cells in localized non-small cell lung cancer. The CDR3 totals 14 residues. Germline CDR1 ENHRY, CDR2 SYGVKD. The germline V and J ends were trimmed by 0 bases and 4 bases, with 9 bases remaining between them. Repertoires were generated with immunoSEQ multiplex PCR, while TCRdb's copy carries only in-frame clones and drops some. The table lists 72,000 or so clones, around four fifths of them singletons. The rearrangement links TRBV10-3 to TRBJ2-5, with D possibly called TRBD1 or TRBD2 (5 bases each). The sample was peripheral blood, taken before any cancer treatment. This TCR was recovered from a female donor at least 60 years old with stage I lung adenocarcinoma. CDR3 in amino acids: CAISESTGGETQYF. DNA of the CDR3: TGTGCCATCAGTGAGTCGACTGGGGGAGAGACCCAGTACTTC.